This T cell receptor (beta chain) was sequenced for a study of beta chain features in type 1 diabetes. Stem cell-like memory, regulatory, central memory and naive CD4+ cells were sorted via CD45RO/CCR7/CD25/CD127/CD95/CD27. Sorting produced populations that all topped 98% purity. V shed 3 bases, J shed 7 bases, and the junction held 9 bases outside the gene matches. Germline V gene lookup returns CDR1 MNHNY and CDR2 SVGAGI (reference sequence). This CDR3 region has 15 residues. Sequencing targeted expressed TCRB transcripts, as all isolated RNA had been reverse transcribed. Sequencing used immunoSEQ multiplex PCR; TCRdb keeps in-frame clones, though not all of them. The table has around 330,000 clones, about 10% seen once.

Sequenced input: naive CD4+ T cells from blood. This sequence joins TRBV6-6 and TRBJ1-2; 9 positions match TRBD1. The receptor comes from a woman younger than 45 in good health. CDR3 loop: CASSYSGTGLSGYTF. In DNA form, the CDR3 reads TGTGCCAGCAGTTATTCCGGGACAGGGTTGTCTGGCTACACCTTC.